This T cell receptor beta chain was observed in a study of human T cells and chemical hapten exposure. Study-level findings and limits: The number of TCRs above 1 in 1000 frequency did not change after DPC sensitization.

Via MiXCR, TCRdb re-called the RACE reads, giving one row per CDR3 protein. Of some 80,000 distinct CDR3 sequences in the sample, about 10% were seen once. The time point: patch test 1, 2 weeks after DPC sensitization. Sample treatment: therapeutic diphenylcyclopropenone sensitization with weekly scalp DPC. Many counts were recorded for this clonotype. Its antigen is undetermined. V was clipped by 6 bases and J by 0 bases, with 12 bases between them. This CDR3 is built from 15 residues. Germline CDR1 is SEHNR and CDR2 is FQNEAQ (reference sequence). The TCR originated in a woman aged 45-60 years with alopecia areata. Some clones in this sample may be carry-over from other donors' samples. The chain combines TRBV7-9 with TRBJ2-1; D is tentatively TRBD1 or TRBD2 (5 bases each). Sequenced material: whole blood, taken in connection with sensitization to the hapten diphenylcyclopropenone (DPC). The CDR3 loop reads CASSIKGSSYNEQFF. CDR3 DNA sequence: TGTGCCAGCAGTATCAAGGGGAGCTCCTACAATGAGCAGTTCTTC.